Each of the 3 T cell receptor beta chains below was sequenced from the same sample in a study of blood T cell repertoires in COVID-19. Sequenced by immunoSEQ multiplex PCR; TCRdb stores in-frame clones only, minus some. The sample includes more than 85,000 clones, roughly 76% of them seen just once. Input material: peripheral blood. The receptors originated from a woman in her 70s with acute or convalescent COVID-19.

V and J are TRBV2 and TRBJ2-2; 10 bases align to TRBD1. V trimming: 4 bases; J trimming: 5 bases; junction bases outside the gene matches: 10. This CDR3 region has 17 residues. Germline values: CDR1 SNHLY, CDR2 FYNNEI. CDR3 nucleotide sequence: TGTGCCAGCAGTGGACAGGGGGCGAAGTGGGTAACCGGGGAGCTGTTTTTT. Protein product: CASSGQGAKWVTGELFF.

The chain couples TRBV6-5 to TRBJ1-5; TRBD1 matches at 7 bases. The CDR3 is 15 amino acids. Trimming took 7 bases from V and 0 from J; bases not matched to a gene: 6. CDR1 and CDR2 from the germline V gene are MNHEY and SVGAGI. The CDR3: CASTDRAYSNQPQHF. In DNA form, the CDR3 reads TGTGCCAGCACCGACAGGGCCTATAGCAATCAGCCCCAGCATTTT.

This clone was observed once. The rearrangement links TRBV5-1 to TRBJ2-3; 15 positions match TRBD2. The CDR3 runs to 17 residues. Germline-derived CDR1 and CDR2 are SGHRS and YFSETQ. Trimming cost V 8 bases and J 2 bases; bases outside gene matches: 9. The CDR3 protein is CASRGLAGGPATDTQYF. The CDR3 DNA is TGCGCCAGTCGCGGACTAGCGGGAGGGCCTGCCACAGATACGCAGTATTTT.